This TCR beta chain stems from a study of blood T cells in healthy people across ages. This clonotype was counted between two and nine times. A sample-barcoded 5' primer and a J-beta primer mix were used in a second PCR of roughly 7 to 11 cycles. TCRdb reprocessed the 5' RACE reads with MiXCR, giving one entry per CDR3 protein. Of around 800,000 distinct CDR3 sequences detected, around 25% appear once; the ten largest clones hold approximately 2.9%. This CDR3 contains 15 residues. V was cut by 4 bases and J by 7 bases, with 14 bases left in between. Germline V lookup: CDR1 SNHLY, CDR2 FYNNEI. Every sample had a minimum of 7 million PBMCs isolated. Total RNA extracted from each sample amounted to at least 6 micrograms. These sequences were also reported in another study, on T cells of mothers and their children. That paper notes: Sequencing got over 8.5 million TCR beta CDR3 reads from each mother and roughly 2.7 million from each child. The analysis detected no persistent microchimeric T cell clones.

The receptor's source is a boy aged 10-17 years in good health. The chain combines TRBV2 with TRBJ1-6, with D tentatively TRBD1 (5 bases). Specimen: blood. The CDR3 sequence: CASSAIDSLNSPLHF. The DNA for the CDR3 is TGTGCCAGCAGTGCGATCGACAGCCTAAATTCACCCCTCCACTTT. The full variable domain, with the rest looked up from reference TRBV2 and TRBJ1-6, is EPEVTQTPSHQVTQMGQEVILRCVPISNHLYFYWYRQILGQKVEFLVSFYNNEISEKSEIFDDQFSVERPDGSNFTLKIRSTKLEDSAMYFCASSAIDSLNSPLHFGNGTRLTVT.